Listed below are T cell receptor beta chains from one sample, sequenced in a study of blood T cells in healthy people across ages. Via MiXCR, TCRdb re-called the 5' RACE reads, giving one row per CDR3 protein. Of about 670,000 distinct CDR3 sequences in the sample, 40% to 50% were seen once. The sequenced material came from blood. The receptors derive from a man at least 80 years old in good health. The conserved cysteine and the conserved F or W are not part of the CDR3 here.

cdr3_length j_call v_call cdr3_aa
15 TRBJ2-6 TRBV7-9 ASQRVLDRIGANVLT
12 TRBJ1-2 TRBV9 ASSVGDSNYGYT
11 TRBJ1-5 TRBV2 ASSDYVNQPQH
14 TRBJ1-2 TRBV7-2 ASSSPGRGADYGYT
10 TRBJ1-4 TRBV29-1 SAELAGEKLL
14 TRBJ2-5 TRBV7-2 ASSRQPGLLQETQY
13 TRBJ1-5 TRBV27 ASSPGSRVRQPQH
10 TRBJ2-7 TRBV2 ASRPETYEQY
13 TRBJ2-3 TRBV27 ASKSSTGEADTQY
13 TRBJ2-3 TRBV11-2 ASSLDRPSSDTQY
12 TRBJ2-5 TRBV3-1 ASSQDLARETQY
12 TRBJ2-5 TRBV25-1 ASQSTKIKETQY
12 TRBJ2-7 TRBV5-4 ASSFSRGQGEQY
11 TRBJ1-1 TRBV7-2 ASSPGRAIEAF
12 TRBJ1-5 TRBV7-2 ASSVGGAGQPQH
13 TRBJ2-7 TRBV29-1 SVGVLQGAPYEQY
12 TRBJ1-1 TRBV20-1 SARNRGLNTEAF
12 TRBJ1-4 TRBV5-5 ASSDTTGSEKLF
14 TRBJ2-2 TRBV7-3 ASSGPTGWGAGELF
17 TRBJ2-3 TRBV2 ASSEAPGTSGVYTDTQY
14 TRBJ2-5 TRBV20-1 SARLLLKRGKETQY
13 TRBJ2-7 TRBV25-1 ASSDWDNTPYEQY
13 TRBJ1-1 TRBV7-2 ASSLAGQGGTEAF
13 TRBJ2-5 TRBV9 ASSVDGTAQVTQY
12 TRBJ2-3 TRBV30 AWKEGFSTDTQY
12 - TRBV27 ASSKRQGLYEQY
14 TRBJ2-6 TRBV7-8 ASSLTTGVGANVLT
11 TRBJ1-2 TRBV30 AWSVTTRGGYT
12 TRBJ2-2 TRBV29-1 SVIGTLDTGELF
14 TRBJ2-3 TRBV10-3 AINEPLAGATDTQY